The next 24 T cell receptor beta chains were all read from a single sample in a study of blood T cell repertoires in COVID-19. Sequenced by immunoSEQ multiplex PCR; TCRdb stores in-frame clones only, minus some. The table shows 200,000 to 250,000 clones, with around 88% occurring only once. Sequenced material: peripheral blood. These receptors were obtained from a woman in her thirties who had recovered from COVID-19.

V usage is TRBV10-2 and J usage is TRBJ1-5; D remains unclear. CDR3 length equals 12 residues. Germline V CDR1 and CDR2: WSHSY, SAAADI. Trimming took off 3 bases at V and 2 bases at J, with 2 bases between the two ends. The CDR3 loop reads CASSDGNQPQHF. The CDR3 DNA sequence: TGCGCCAGCAGTGACGGCAATCAGCCCCAGCATTTT.

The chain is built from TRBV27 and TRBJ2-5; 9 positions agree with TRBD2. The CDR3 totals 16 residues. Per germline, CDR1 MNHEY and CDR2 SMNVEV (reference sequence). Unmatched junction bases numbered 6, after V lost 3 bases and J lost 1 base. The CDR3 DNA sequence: TGTGCCAGCAGTTTTTTGGTAGCGGGGGTCCAAGAGACCCAGTACTTC. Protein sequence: CASSFLVAGVQETQYF.

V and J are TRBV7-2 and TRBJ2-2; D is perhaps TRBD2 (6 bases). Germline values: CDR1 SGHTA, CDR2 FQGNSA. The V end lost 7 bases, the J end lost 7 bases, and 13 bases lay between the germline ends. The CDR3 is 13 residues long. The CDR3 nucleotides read TGTGCCAGCATCCCATCCGGGGGCGGGGAGCTGTTTTTT. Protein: CASIPSGGGELFF.

The CDR3 coding sequence is TGTGCCAGCAGCTTAGGGCTCCTCGGGGGGAGCACAGATACGCAGTATTTT. Translating it yields CASSLGLLGGSTDTQYF. The gene calls are TRBV7-2 and TRBJ2-3, with TRBD2 identical over 7 bases. The CDR3 is made up of 17 amino acids. Germline values: CDR1 SGHTA, CDR2 FQGNSA. V trimming: 1 base; J trimming: 0 bases; junction bases outside the gene matches: 7.

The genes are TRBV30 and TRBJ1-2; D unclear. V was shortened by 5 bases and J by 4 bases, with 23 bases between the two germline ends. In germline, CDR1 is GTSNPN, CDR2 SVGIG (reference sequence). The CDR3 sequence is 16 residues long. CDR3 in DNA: TGTGCCTGGCAAGCCGGAATGGGAGGCCATTCCTATGGCTACACCTTC. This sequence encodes CAWQAGMGGHSYGYTF. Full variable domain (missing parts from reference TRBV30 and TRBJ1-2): SQTIHQWPATLVQPVGSPLSLECTVEGTSNPNLYWYRQAAGRGLQLLFYSVGIGQISSEVPQNLSASRPQDRQFILSSKKLLLSDSGFYLCAWQAGMGGHSYGYTFGSGTRLTVV.

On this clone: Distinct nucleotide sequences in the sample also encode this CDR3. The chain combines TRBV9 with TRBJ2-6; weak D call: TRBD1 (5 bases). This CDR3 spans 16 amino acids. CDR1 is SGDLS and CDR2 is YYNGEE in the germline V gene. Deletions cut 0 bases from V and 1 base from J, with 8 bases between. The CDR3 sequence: CASSVATGSGANVLTF. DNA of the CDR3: TGTGCCAGCAGCGTAGCTACAGGTTCTGGGGCCAACGTCCTGACTTTC. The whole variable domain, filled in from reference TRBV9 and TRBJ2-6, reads DSGVTQTPKHLITATGQRVTLRCSPRSGDLSVYWYQQSLDQGLQFLIQYYNGEERAKGNILERFSAQQFPDLHSELNLSSLELGDSALYFCASSVATGSGANVLTFGAGSRLTVL.

The CDR3 nucleotides are TGTGCCAGCAGTTACAGCGGGGGTAGGACAGATACGCAGTATTTT. Its translation is CASSYSGGRTDTQYF. The chain recombines TRBV6-5 with TRBJ2-3, with 8 bases fitting TRBD2. J lost 3 bases, V lost 2 bases, and 4 bases had no gene match. The CDR3 is 15 amino acids. Per the germline V gene, CDR1 is MNHEY and CDR2 is SVGAGI.

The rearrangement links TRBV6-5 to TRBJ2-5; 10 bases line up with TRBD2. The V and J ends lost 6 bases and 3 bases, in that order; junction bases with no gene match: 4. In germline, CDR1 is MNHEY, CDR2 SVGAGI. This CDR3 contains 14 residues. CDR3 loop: CASSERGGKETQYF. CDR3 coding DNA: TGTGCCAGCAGCGAGCGGGGGGGTAAAGAGACCCAGTACTTC.

The CDR3 coding sequence is TGTGCCAGCTCCCCCCCAGCTAGGTCCGGGGAGCTGTTTTTT. Translation: CASSPPARSGELFF. The chain combines TRBV18 with TRBJ2-2; D not resolved. Trimming took 6 bases from V and 6 from J, leaving 14 bases between them. From germline, CDR1 is KGHSH and CDR2 LQKENI. This CDR3 is built from 14 residues. The full variable domain, completed using reference TRBV18 and TRBJ2-2, is NAGVMQNPRHLVRRRGQEARLRCSPMKGHSHVYWYRQLPEEGLKFMVYLQKENIIDESGMPKERFSAEFPKEGPSILRIQQVVRGDSAAYFCASSPPARSGELFFGEGSRLTVL.

The CDR3 loop reads CASSQRMARGYTF. The CDR3 nucleotides are TGTGCCAGCAGCCAACGGATGGCTAGAGGCTACACCTTC. The rearrangement links TRBV3-1 (or the pseudogene TRBV3-2) to TRBJ1-2; D is unresolved. The V end was cut by 2 bases, the J end by 8 bases, with 12 bases between. CDR3 size: 13 residues. Germline CDR1 LGHDT, CDR2 YNNKEL (reference sequence).

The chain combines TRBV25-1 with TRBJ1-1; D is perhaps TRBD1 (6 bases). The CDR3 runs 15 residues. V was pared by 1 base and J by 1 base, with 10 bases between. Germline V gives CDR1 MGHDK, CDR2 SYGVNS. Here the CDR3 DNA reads TGTGCCAGCAGTGAATCCGGGGGGGCGAACACTGAAGCTTTCTTT. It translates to CASSESGGANTEAFF. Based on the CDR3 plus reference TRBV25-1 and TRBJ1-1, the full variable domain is EADIYQTPRYLVIGTGKKITLECSQTMGHDKMYWYQQDPGMELHLIHYSYGVNSTEKGDLSSESTVSRIRTEHFPLTLESARPSHTSQYLCASSESGGANTEAFFGQGTRLTVV.

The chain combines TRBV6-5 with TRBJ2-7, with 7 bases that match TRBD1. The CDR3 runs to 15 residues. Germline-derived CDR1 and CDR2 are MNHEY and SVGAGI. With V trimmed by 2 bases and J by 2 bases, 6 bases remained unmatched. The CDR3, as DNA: TGTGCCAGCAGTTACACGACAGGGAATCCCTACGAGCAGTACTTC. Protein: CASSYTTGNPYEQYF.

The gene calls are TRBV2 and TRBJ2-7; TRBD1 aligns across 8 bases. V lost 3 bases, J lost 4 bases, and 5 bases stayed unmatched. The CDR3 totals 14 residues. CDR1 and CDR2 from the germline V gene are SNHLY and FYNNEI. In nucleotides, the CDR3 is TGTGCCAGCAGTGATCAGGGGGCAGGTTACGAGCAGTACTTC. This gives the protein CASSDQGAGYEQYF.

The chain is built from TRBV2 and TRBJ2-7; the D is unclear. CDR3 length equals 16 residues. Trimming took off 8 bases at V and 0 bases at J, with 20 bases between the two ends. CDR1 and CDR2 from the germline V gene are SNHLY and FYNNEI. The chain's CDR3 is CASWWPRTESSYEQYF. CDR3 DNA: TGTGCCAGCTGGTGGCCTCGTACAGAGAGCTCCTACGAGCAGTACTTC.

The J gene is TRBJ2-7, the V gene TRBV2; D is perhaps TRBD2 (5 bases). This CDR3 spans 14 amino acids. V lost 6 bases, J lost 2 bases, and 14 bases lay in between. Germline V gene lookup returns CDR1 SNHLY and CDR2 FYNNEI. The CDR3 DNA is TGTGCCAGCAGCCCTAGGACTGGAACCTACGAGCAGTACTTC. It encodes CASSPRTGTYEQYF. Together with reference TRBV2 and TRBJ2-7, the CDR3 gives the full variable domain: EPEVTQTPSHQVTQMGQEVILRCVPISNHLYFYWYRQILGQKVEFLVSFYNNEISEKSEIFDDQFSVERPDGSNFTLKIRSTKLEDSAMYFCASSPRTGTYEQYFGPGTRLTVT.

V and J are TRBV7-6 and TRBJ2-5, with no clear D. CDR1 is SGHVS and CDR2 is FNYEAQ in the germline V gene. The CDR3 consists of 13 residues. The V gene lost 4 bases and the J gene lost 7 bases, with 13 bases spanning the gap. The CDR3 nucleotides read TGTGCCAGCAGCTCCGCCCCGGCGGCGACCCAGTACTTC. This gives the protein CASSSAPAATQYF.

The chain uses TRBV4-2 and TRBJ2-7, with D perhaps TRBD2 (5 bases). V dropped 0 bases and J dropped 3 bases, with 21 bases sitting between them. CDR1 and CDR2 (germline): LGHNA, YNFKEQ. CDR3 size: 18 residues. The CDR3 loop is CASSQDPPSLAAGYEQYF. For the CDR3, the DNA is TGTGCCAGCAGCCAAGACCCGCCGTCTTTGGCGGCGGGCTACGAGCAGTACTTC.

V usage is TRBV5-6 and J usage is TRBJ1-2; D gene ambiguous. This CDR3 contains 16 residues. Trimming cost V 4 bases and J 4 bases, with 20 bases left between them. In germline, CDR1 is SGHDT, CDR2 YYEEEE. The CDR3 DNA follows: TGTGCCAGCAGCCCCGACGGGTACGACCGTAGCTATGGCTACACCTTC. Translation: CASSPDGYDRSYGYTF.

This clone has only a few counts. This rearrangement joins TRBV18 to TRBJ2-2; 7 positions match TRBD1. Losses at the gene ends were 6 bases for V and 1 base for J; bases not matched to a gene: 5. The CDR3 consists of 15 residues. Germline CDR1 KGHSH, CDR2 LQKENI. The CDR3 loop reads CASSGTAMNTGELFF. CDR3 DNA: TGTGCCAGCTCCGGGACAGCGATGAACACCGGGGAGCTGTTTTTT.

The CDR3 here is CASSVDSGGADTQYF. DNA for the CDR3: TGTGCCAGCAGCGTAGACAGCGGGGGGGCAGATACGCAGTATTTT. J is TRBJ2-3 and V is TRBV9, with 10 bases aligning to TRBD2. Germline-derived CDR1 and CDR2 are SGDLS and YYNGEE. The CDR3 consists of 15 residues. V lost 0 bases to trimming and J lost 4 bases; unmatched junction nucleotides: 2.

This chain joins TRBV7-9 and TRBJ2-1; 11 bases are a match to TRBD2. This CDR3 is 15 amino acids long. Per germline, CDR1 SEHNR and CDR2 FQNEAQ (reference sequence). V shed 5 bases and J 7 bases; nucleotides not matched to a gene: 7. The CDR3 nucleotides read TGTGCCAGCAGCCCCCTACTAGCGGGGGAGAATGAGCAGTTCTTC. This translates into CASSPLLAGENEQFF.

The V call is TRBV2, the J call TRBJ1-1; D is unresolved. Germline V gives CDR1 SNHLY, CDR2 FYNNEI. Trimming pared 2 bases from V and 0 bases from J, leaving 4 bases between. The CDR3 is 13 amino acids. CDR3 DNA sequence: TGTGCCAGCAGTGAAAAGCTGAACACTGAAGCTTTCTTT. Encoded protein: CASSEKLNTEAFF.

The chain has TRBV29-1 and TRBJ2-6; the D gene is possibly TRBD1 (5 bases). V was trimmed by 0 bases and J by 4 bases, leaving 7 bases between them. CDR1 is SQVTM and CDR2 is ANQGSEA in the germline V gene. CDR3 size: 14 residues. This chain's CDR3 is CSVEEGQGANVLTF. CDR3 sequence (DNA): TGCAGCGTTGAAGAGGGGCAGGGGGCCAACGTCCTGACTTTC. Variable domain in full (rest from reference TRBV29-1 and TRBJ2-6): SAVISQKPSRDICQRGTSLTIQCQVDSQVTMMFWYRQQPGQSLTLIATANQGSEATYESGFVIDKFPISRPNLTFSTLTVSNMSPEDSSIYLCSVEEGQGANVLTFGAGSRLTVL.

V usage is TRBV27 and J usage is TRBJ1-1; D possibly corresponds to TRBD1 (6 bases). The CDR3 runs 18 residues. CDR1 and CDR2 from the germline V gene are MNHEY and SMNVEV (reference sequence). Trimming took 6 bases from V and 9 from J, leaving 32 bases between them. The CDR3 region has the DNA TGTGCCAGCAGACTCCGCGGACAGAACGAACACGGACTGGGAAAAGCTTTCTTT. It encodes CASRLRGQNEHGLGKAFF.